A single sample is the source of the 18 T cell receptor beta chains below, sequenced in a study of a mutant IDH1 vaccine in newly diagnosed glioma. Method: immunoSEQ multiplex PCR; TCRdb's copy keeps in-frame clones and lacks some. The sample holds 65,000 to 70,000 clones; 65% to 90% are singletons and the top ten take roughly 2.8%. As to time point: baseline, week 1 (first vaccination visit). Sample treatment: pre-vaccination baseline after standard-of-care therapy. This specimen was PBMCs, taken from a glioma patient treated with radiotherapy, temozolomide or both. The receptors here all came from a man aged 25 to 40 with glioma.

The CDR3: CASSIVRAKSEAFF. CDR3 nucleotide sequence: TGTGCCAGTAGTATAGTCAGGGCAAAGTCTGAAGCTTTCTTT. The J gene is TRBJ1-1, the V gene TRBV19, with D possibly matching TRBD1 (5 bases). The CDR3 totals 14 residues. Trimming took off 1 base at V and 6 bases at J, with 12 bases between the two ends. Per germline, CDR1 LNHDA and CDR2 SQIVND (reference sequence).

This clone occurred a few times. The gene calls are TRBV19 and TRBJ1-4, with D hard to call. Germline V gene lookup returns CDR1 LNHDA and CDR2 SQIVND (reference sequence). This CDR3 region has 15 residues. The V end was cut by 1 base, the J end by 0 bases, with 6 bases between. The CDR3 DNA sequence: TGTGCCAGTAGTATAGGGACGGCAACTAATGAAAAACTGTTTTTT. As protein: CASSIGTATNEKLFF.

V gene TRBV15 combines with J gene TRBJ2-7, with a possible D match to TRBD2 (5 bases). The V end was cut by 0 bases, the J end by 0 bases, with 15 bases between. Germline V lookup: CDR1 LNHNV, CDR2 YYDKDF (reference sequence). CDR3 length equals 17 residues. The CDR3 loop reads CATSRDMRELSSYEQYF. The DNA for the CDR3 is TGTGCCACCAGCAGAGATATGAGGGAACTAAGCTCCTACGAGCAGTACTTC.

The chain employs TRBV6-1 and TRBJ2-3; D uncertain. Trimming pared 4 bases from V and 1 base from J, leaving 6 bases between. Germline CDR1 is MNHNS and CDR2 is SASEGT. This CDR3 comprises 13 residues. The CDR3 sequence: CASSVRRTDTQYF. The CDR3 DNA is TGTGCCAGCAGTGTCCGTCGCACAGATACGCAGTATTTT.

V is TRBV19 and J is TRBJ2-4, with a weak D call TRBD2 (5 bases). Germline V gene sequence: CDR1 LNHDA, CDR2 SQIVND (reference sequence). V was shortened by 0 bases and J by 3 bases, with 21 bases between the two germline ends. The CDR3 runs to 19 residues. The CDR3 loop reads CASSIELPTVASRKNIQYF. CDR3 sequence (DNA): TGTGCCAGTAGTATAGAATTACCGACTGTAGCTAGCCGCAAAAACATTCAGTACTTC. Complete variable domain (other parts from reference TRBV19 and TRBJ2-4): DGGITQSPKYLFRKEGQNVTLSCEQNLNHDAMYWYRQDPGQGLRLIYYSQIVNDFQKGDIAEGYSVSREKKESFPLTVTSAQKNPTAFYLCASSIELPTVASRKNIQYFGAGTRLSVL.

The gene calls are TRBV29-1 and TRBJ1-2; D not resolved. Germline-derived CDR1 and CDR2 are SQVTM and ANQGSEA. This CDR3 region has 12 residues. V was cut by 0 bases and J by 5 bases, with 7 bases left in between. For the CDR3, the DNA is TGCAGCGTTGAAGACCCTTTGTATGGCTACACCTTC. It is translated as CSVEDPLYGYTF.

The V gene is TRBV4-1, the J gene TRBJ2-2, with TRBD2 matching over 7 bases. CDR3 length: 17 amino acids. With V trimmed by 3 bases and J by 2 bases, 9 bases remained unmatched. Germline CDR1 MGHRA, CDR2 YSYEKL. This CDR3 reads CASSQELLAPNTGELFF. Written as DNA, the CDR3 is TGCGCCAGCAGCCAGGAGTTACTAGCGCCTAACACCGGGGAGCTGTTTTTT.

This chain uses TRBV10-2 with TRBJ2-5; 9 nucleotides match TRBD2. The CDR3 is 15 residues long. From germline, CDR1 is WSHSY and CDR2 SAAADI. V shed 4 bases, J shed 5 bases, and the junction held 8 bases outside the gene matches. This CDR3 reads CASSGAGLAMETQYF. As DNA, the CDR3 is TGCGCCAGCAGTGGCGCGGGACTAGCTATGGAGACCCAGTACTTC.

J is TRBJ1-3 and V is TRBV18, with D unclear. Trimming removed 3 bases at V and 7 bases at J, with 10 bases between. CDR3 length equals 13 residues. CDR1 is KGHSH and CDR2 is LQKENI in the germline V gene. In nucleotides, the CDR3 is TGTGCCAGCTCACCCCCCCGGGTGAACACCATATATTTT. Its protein product is CASSPPRVNTIYF.

This sequence joins TRBV18 and TRBJ1-4; tentatively, D is TRBD1 (5 bases). CDR1 KGHSH and CDR2 LQKENI come from the germline V gene. V lost 4 bases, J lost 8 bases, and 11 bases lay in between. The CDR3 sequence is 13 residues long. CDR3 in amino acids: CASSQGIREKLFF. The CDR3 region has the DNA TGTGCCAGCTCACAGGGGATTAGGGAAAAACTGTTTTTT. The full variable domain, completed using reference TRBV18 and TRBJ1-4, is NAGVMQNPRHLVRRRGQEARLRCSPMKGHSHVYWYRQLPEEGLKFMVYLQKENIIDESGMPKERFSAEFPKEGPSILRIQQVVRGDSAAYFCASSQGIREKLFFGSGTQLSVL.

The chain employs TRBV25-1 and TRBJ2-7; D possibly corresponds to TRBD1 (5 bases). The CDR3 has 14 residues. CDR1 MGHDK and CDR2 SYGVNS come from the germline V gene. Trimming left V 4 bases short and J 5 bases short, with 15 bases between. In DNA form, the CDR3 reads TGTGCCAGCAGTGCGAAACAGGATTCCCACGAGCAGTACTTC. Translated: CASSAKQDSHEQYF.

This chain connects TRBV5-1 to TRBJ2-7; D might be TRBD2 (6 bases). The CDR3 length is 16 residues. Germline CDR1 reads SGHRS; CDR2 reads YFSETQ. The V end lost 0 bases, the J end lost 7 bases, and 20 bases lay between the germline ends. CDR3 in DNA: TGCGCCAGCAGCTTGGAGGAGGGTGGCATATACGGTGAGCAGTACTTC. Translation gives CASSLEEGGIYGEQYF. Filled out from reference TRBV5-1 and TRBJ2-7, the complete variable domain reads KAGVTQTPRYLIKTRGQQVTLSCSPISGHRSVSWYQQTPGQGLQFLFEYFSETQRNKGNFPGRFSGRQFSNSRSEMNVSTLELGDSALYLCASSLEEGGIYGEQYFGPGTRLTVT.

The V gene is TRBV19, the J gene TRBJ2-7; D ambiguous. CDR3 length equals 14 residues. V lost 1 base and J 4 bases, leaving 11 bases between the germline ends. Per germline, CDR1 LNHDA and CDR2 SQIVND (reference sequence). The CDR3 DNA reads TGTGCCAGTAGTATAGGGACGGAGACTTACGAGCAGTACTTC. It codes for CASSIGTETYEQYF.

V and J are TRBV27 and TRBJ2-7; 10 bases line up with TRBD1. CDR1 and CDR2 from the germline V gene are MNHEY and SMNVEV (reference sequence). CDR3 size: 15 residues. V lost 2 bases, J lost 3 bases, and 4 bases stayed unmatched. CDR3 nucleotides: TGTGCCAGCAGTTTAACTAGGGACAGGGGCTACGAGCAGTACTTC. The encoded protein is CASSLTRDRGYEQYF.

The chain recombines TRBV7-9 with TRBJ1-2; D uncertain. This CDR3 is built from 13 residues. Trimming cost V 4 bases and J 1 base, with 7 bases left between them. CDR1 is SEHNR, CDR2 FQNEAQ, per germline (reference sequence). The chain's CDR3 is CASSSVGNYGYTF. The CDR3, as DNA: TGTGCCAGCAGCTCCGTAGGTAACTATGGCTACACCTTC.

The V gene is TRBV27, the J gene TRBJ1-6, with 9 bases lining up with TRBD1. V was clipped by 3 bases and J by 6 bases; unmatched bases: 6. The CDR3 totals 16 residues. CDR1 is MNHEY and CDR2 is SMNVEV in the germline V gene (reference sequence). CDR3 region: CASSLWDRVINSPLHF. CDR3 in DNA: TGTGCCAGCAGTTTGTGGGACAGGGTTATTAATTCACCCCTCCACTTT.

V and J are TRBV6-5 and TRBJ2-3; D uncertain. Germline V lookup: CDR1 MNHEY, CDR2 SVGAGI. This CDR3 is 14 amino acids long. The germline V and J ends were trimmed by 3 bases and 4 bases, with 11 bases remaining between them. Written as DNA, the CDR3 is TGTGCCAGCAGTTATTTAATCGGAGCAGATACGCAGTATTTT. This sequence encodes CASSYLIGADTQYF.

This CDR3 reads CASSLERGPNTEAFF. CDR3 coding DNA: TGCGCCAGCAGCTTGGAACGGGGTCCGAACACTGAAGCTTTCTTT. The chain is built from TRBV5-1 and TRBJ1-1; D unclear. This CDR3 spans 15 amino acids. Trimming stripped 0 bases from V and 1 base from J, with 10 bases between. Germline values: CDR1 SGHRS, CDR2 YFSETQ.